A single sample is the source of the 28 T cell receptor beta chains below, sequenced in a study of monozygotic twins with inflammatory bowel disease. Each CDR3 protein gets one entry in TCRdb, which reprocessed the 5' RACE reads and gives no DNA. This table holds a few hundred thousand distinct CDR3 sequences. The sequencing input was blood. The source of these receptors is a human donor with ulcerative colitis or Crohn's disease, or a healthy co-twin of an affected twin (not recorded which).

This chain links TRBV20-1 with TRBJ2-1. The CDR3 contains 12 residues. Germline CDR1 DFQATT, CDR2 SNEGSKA (reference sequence). CDR3 region: CSARYLADEQFF.

The chain joins TRBV3-1 to TRBJ1-2. CDR3 length: 17 amino acids. Germline V gene data show CDR1 as LGHDT and CDR2 as YNNKEL (reference sequence). This CDR3 reads CASSQDFTGPTRDGYTF.

This sequence joins TRBV7-2 and TRBJ1-5; the D gene TCRdb calls, TRBD1, cannot be checked with no DNA. Germline loops: CDR1 SGHTA, CDR2 FQGNSA. This CDR3 spans 15 amino acids. CDR3 sequence: CASSLEGVFGQPQHF. The full variable domain, in which reference TRBV7-2 and TRBJ1-5 provide the parts outside the CDR3, is GAGVSQSPSNKVTEKGKDVELRCDPISGHTALYWYRQSLGQGLEFLIYFQGNSAPDKSGLPSDRFSAERTGGSVSTLTIQRTQQEDSAVYLCASSLEGVFGQPQHFGDGTRLSIL.

This chain links TRBV6-2 or TRBV6-3 with TRBJ2-7. Germline CDR1 reads MNHEY; CDR2 reads SVGEGT. This CDR3 is 14 amino acids long. CDR3 amino acids: CASTARISSYEQYF.

The chain is built from TRBV11-1 and TRBJ1-5. Germline loops: CDR1 SGHAT, CDR2 FQDESV (reference sequence). The CDR3 is 18 residues long. The CDR3 sequence: CASSLVHTSEYSNQPQHF.

The V gene is TRBV20-1, the J gene TRBJ1-2; TCRdb outputs TRBD1, but without DNA this stays unchecked. The CDR3 runs to 14 residues. The germline V gene encodes CDR1 DFQATT and CDR2 SNEGSKA (reference sequence). Here the CDR3 reads CSARDHKGAYGYTF.

V and J are TRBV7-2 and TRBJ1-1; TCRdb reports TRBD1, a call that lacks DNA to check it against. Per the germline V gene, CDR1 is SGHTA and CDR2 is FQGNSA. This CDR3 contains 15 residues. CDR3: CASSLAGGAVTEAFF.

This rearrangement joins TRBV5-6 to TRBJ2-1; TCRdb designates TRBD1, a call that cannot be tested without DNA. The CDR3 loop spans 13 amino acids. The germline gives CDR1 SGHDT, CDR2 YYEEEE. CDR3 protein: CASSLGQGSEQFF.

The chain has TRBV11-2 and TRBJ2-7. The germline gives CDR1 SGHAT, CDR2 FQNNGV. The CDR3 contains 15 residues. The CDR3 region is CASSLVSHATYEQYF.

This sequence joins TRBV6-4 and TRBJ2-3; the D call from TCRdb, TRBD1, cannot be confirmed without DNA. This CDR3 has 14 residues. From germline, CDR1 is MRHNA and CDR2 SNTAGT. The CDR3 reads CASSVGTESDTQYF.

The chain employs TRBV7-2 and TRBJ2-7. Per germline, CDR1 SGHTA and CDR2 FQGNSA. CDR3 length equals 14 residues. CDR3 in amino acids: CASTYSGGSYEQYF. The entire variable domain, with the rest obtained from reference TRBV7-2 and TRBJ2-7, is as follows: GAGVSQSPSNKVTEKGKDVELRCDPISGHTALYWYRQSLGQGLEFLIYFQGNSAPDKSGLPSDRFSAERTGGSVSTLTIQRTQQEDSAVYLCASTYSGGSYEQYFGPGTRLTVT.

The V gene is TRBV7-9, the J gene TRBJ2-1; TCRdb outputs TRBD1, but without DNA this stays unchecked. Germline CDR1 SEHNR, CDR2 FQNEAQ (reference sequence). The CDR3 has 15 amino acids. The CDR3 loop reads CASSPRGGTYNEQFF. Supplemented by reference TRBV7-9 and TRBJ2-1, the full variable domain reads DTGVSQNPRHKITKRGQNVTFRCDPISEHNRLYWYRQTLGQGPEFLTYFQNEAQLEKSRLLSDRFSAERPKGSFSTLEIQRTEQGDSAMYLCASSPRGGTYNEQFFGPGTRLTVL.

The V call is TRBV20-1, the J call TRBJ1-1; TCRdb calls TRBD1, which cannot be checked without DNA. The CDR3 totals 15 residues. The germline gives CDR1 DFQATT, CDR2 SNEGSKA (reference sequence). CDR3: CSARSSTPGPHEAFF.

The chain joins TRBV24-1 to TRBJ2-3. There are 12 residues in the CDR3. The germline V gene encodes CDR1 KGHDR and CDR2 SFDVKD. The CDR3 protein is CATSDRTDTQYF.

The chain carries TRBV20-1 and TRBJ1-6; the D call of TRBD1 rests on TCRdb alone, since no DNA is present to check it. The CDR3 spans 17 residues. Per germline, CDR1 DFQATT and CDR2 SNEGSKA (reference sequence). CDR3 loop: CSARDSSRDRYNSPLHF.

The chain is built from TRBV10-3 and TRBJ2-3; TCRdb outputs TRBD1, but without DNA this stays unchecked. Germline CDR1 and CDR2: ENHRY and SYGVKD. CDR3 length equals 12 residues. CDR3 in amino acids: CAIGQPTDTQYF.

This rearrangement joins TRBV29-1 to TRBJ2-7; TCRdb gives TRBD1 as the D gene, but with no DNA this cannot be confirmed. The CDR3 runs to 14 residues. Germline assignment: CDR1 SQVTM and CDR2 ANQGSEA. CDR3 sequence reads: CSVARDRGPREQYF.

The rearrangement uses TRBV7-2 and TRBJ1-1; without DNA, the TCRdb call of TRBD1 cannot be checked. The CDR3 runs 15 residues. The germline CDR1 and CDR2 sequences are SGHTA and FQGNSA. The CDR3 sequence is CASSREAGVGTEAFF.

This chain links TRBV7-2 with TRBJ2-7; no DNA is available, so the TRBD2 call from TCRdb remains unchecked. Germline CDR1 is SGHTA and CDR2 is FQGNSA. The CDR3 is made up of 15 amino acids. CDR3 amino acids: CASSPQAGGTYEQYF.

The chain couples TRBV7-6 to TRBJ2-1. Germline CDR1 is SGHVS and CDR2 is FNYEAQ. The CDR3 covers 12 residues. The CDR3 protein is CASSLGVTEQFF.

V usage is TRBV5-1 and J usage is TRBJ1-4; TCRdb selects TRBD1, and the lack of DNA leaves this call unchecked. CDR1 and CDR2 (germline): SGHRS, YFSETQ. The CDR3 extends over 15 amino acids. The CDR3 here is CASSGGRNVGEKLFF.

The J gene is TRBJ1-3, the V gene TRBV18. This CDR3 contains 15 residues. CDR1 is KGHSH and CDR2 is LQKENI in the germline V gene. CDR3 protein: CASSRGGPTGNTIYF.

This chain joins TRBV10-1 and TRBJ1-1. CDR1 and CDR2 (germline): WNHNN, SYGVQD (reference sequence). This CDR3 comprises 15 residues. The CDR3: CASRDMGIMNTEAFF.

The rearrangement joins TRBV7-2 to TRBJ1-2. The CDR3 is 13 amino acids. From germline, CDR1 is SGHTA and CDR2 FQGNSA. The CDR3 reads CASSQREGYGYTF.

The chain carries TRBV6-5 and TRBJ1-4; TCRdb's D gene call, TRBD1, goes unchecked for lack of DNA. Germline CDR1 MNHEY, CDR2 SVGAGI. The CDR3 covers 15 residues. Here the CDR3 reads CASSYSRQGNEKLFF.

The chain uses TRBV12-3 or TRBV12-4 and TRBJ1-1; TCRdb indicates TRBD1, and absent DNA this call remains unverified. The CDR3 length is 15 residues. The CDR3 sequence is CASSRQRGGEGEAFF.

CDR3 residues: CASSYLRTSGTDTQYF. The rearrangement links TRBV6-2 or TRBV6-3 to TRBJ2-3. CDR1 MNHEY and CDR2 SVGEGT come from the germline V gene. This CDR3 has 16 residues.

CDR3 protein: CASSLALAGGQETQYF. The chain carries TRBV7-2 and TRBJ2-5; the D call from TCRdb, TRBD2, cannot be confirmed without DNA. The CDR3 length is 16 residues. Germline assignment: CDR1 SGHTA and CDR2 FQGNSA. Drawing the rest from reference TRBV7-2 and TRBJ2-5, the complete variable domain is GAGVSQSPSNKVTEKGKDVELRCDPISGHTALYWYRQSLGQGLEFLIYFQGNSAPDKSGLPSDRFSAERTGGSVSTLTIQRTQQEDSAVYLCASSLALAGGQETQYFGPGTRLLVL.